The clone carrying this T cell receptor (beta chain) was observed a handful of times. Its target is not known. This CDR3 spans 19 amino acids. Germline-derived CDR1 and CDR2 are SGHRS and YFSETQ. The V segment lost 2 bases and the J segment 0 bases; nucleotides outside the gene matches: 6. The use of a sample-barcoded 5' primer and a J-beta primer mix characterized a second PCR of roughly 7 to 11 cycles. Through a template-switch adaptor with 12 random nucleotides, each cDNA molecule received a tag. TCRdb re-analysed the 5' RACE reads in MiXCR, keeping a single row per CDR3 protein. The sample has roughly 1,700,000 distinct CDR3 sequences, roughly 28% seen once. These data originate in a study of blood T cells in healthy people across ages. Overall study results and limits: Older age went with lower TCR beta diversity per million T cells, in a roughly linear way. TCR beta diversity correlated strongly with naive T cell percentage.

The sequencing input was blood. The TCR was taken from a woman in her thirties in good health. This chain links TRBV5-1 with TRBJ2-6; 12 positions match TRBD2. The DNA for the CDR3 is TGCGCCAGCAGCTTCAGGCTAGCGGGAGGGAGCTCTGGGGCCAACGTCCTGACTTTC. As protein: CASSFRLAGGSSGANVLTF.